In this sample, the clone carrying this TCR beta chain turned up a few times. Its antigen remains unknown. The source of the sample is a study of response to subunit inactivated influenza vaccine. General study points: That few new T cells are recruited by each seasonal influenza vaccination was the authors' suggestion.

V lost 6 bases to trimming and J lost 7 bases; unmatched junction nucleotides: 13. The CDR3 has 16 residues. MiXCR was run by TCRdb on the RT-PCR reads, yielding one entry per CDR3 protein. The data show about 610,000 distinct CDR3 sequences, 12% to 15% seen once. The clonotype comes from a man between 45 and 60 years old who received an inactivated influenza vaccine. The chain is built from TRBV12-3 or TRBV12-4 and TRBJ2-1, with 9 bases fitting TRBD1. Sample: PBMCs from blood, taken approximately 13 days after vaccination. Here the CDR3 reads CASRKTGQGIGNEQFF. In DNA, the CDR3 is TGTGCCAGCAGGAAAACGGGACAGGGAATTGGTAATGAGCAGTTCTTC.